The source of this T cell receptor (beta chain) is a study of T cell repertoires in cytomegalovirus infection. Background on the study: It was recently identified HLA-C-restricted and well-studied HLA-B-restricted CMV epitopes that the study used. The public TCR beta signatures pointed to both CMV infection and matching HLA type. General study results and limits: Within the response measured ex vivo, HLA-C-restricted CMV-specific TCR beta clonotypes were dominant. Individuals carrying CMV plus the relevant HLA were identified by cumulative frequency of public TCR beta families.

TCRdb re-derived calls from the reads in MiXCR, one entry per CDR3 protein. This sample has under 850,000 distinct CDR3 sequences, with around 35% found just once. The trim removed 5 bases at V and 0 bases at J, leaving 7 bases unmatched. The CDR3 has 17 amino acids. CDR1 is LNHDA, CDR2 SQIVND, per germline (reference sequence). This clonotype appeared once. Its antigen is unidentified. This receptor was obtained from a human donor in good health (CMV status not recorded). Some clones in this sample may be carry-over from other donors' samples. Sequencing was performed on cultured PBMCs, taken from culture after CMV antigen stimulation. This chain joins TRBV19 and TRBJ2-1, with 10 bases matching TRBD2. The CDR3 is CASSQELAGVSYNEQFF. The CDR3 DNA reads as TGTGCCAGTAGTCAGGAGCTAGCGGGAGTCTCCTACAATGAGCAGTTCTTC.